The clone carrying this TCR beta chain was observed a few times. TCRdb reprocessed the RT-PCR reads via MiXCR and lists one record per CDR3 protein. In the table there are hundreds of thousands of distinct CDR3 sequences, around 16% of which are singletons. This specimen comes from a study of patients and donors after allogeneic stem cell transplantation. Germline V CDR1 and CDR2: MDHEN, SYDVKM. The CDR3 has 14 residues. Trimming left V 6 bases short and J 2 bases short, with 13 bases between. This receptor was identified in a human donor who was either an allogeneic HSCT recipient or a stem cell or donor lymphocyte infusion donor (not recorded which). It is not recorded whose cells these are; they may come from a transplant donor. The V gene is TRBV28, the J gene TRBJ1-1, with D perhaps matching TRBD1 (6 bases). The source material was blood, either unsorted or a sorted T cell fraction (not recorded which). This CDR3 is CASRPPGANTEAFF. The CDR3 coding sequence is TGTGCCAGCAGACCCCCAGGGGCAAACACTGAAGCTTTCTTT.